This entry describes one T cell receptor beta chain. As yet, its antigen is unknown. The germline V gene encodes CDR1 MNHEY and CDR2 SVGAGI. The CDR3 loop spans 14 amino acids. Trimming cost V 2 bases and J 3 bases, with 11 bases left between them. The sample is drawn from a study of T cell responses to AZD1222 COVID-19 vaccine. Findings and caveats of the study: The donor cohort was predominantly white British with a female majority, and clonal diversity may have been underestimated. Unmutated variant regions reportedly attract nearly half of all spike-specific TCRs. Two AZD1222 doses significantly raised spike-specific TCR breadth and depth over controls.

Clones were sequenced by immunoSEQ multiplex PCR, and TCRdb holds only the in-frame ones, with some missing. The table records around 130,000 clones, roughly nine tenths of them present only once. Samples with a second dose at about 4 or about 12 weeks were pooled together. Specimen: peripheral blood, collected 28 days after the second AZD1222 dose. The chain couples TRBV6-5 to TRBJ2-7, with a weak D call TRBD2 (6 bases). This TCR came from an adult who received the AZD1222 COVID-19 vaccine. The CDR3 DNA is TGTGCCAGCAGTTACAGCAGTAGCGGCTACGAGCAGTACTTC. Protein product: CASSYSSSGYEQYF.